In its sample, the clone carrying this TCR beta chain was seen a few times. The antigen is unknown. The authors ran a second PCR of roughly 6 to 12 cycles using a sample-barcoded 5' primer and a J-beta primer mix. One entry per CDR3 protein results from TCRdb running MiXCR on the 5' RACE reads. The sample contains around 1,500,000 distinct CDR3 sequences, about 40% of which appear only once. This entry is derived from a study of blood T cells in healthy people across ages. Study results and caveats: When set beside aged donors, long-lived donors presented more naive CD4+ cells and higher diversity.

Trimming pared 0 bases from V and 6 bases from J, leaving 6 bases between. Germline V gives CDR1 LNHNV, CDR2 YYDKDF (reference sequence). The CDR3 has 13 amino acids. Sequencing was done on a sample of blood. The J gene is TRBJ1-5, the V gene TRBV15, with D unresolved. This receptor was obtained from a woman between 18 and 29 years old in good health. CDR3 in amino acids: CATSRDLGQPQHF. As DNA, the CDR3 is TGTGCCACCAGCAGAGATCTCGGTCAGCCCCAGCATTTT.